These 18 T cell receptor beta chains share one sample of origin, sequenced in a study of OX40 agonist ivuxolimab in advanced cancers. Profiled with immunoSEQ multiplex PCR; TCRdb holds only in-frame clones, not every one. The sample shows approximately 32,000 clones, about 92% of them seen only once. The specimen comprised CD4+ or CD8+ T cells sorted from blood, sampled in a trial of the OX40 agonist ivuxolimab. These TCRs come from an adult with an advanced solid tumor such as melanoma, head and neck, liver or kidney cancer.

The rearrangement uses TRBV28 and TRBJ2-7; 7 nucleotides line up with TRBD2. CDR3 length: 16 amino acids. V shed 5 bases and J 4 bases; nucleotides not matched to a gene: 14. Per the germline V gene, CDR1 is MDHEN and CDR2 is SYDVKM. CDR3 region: CASSGAGAVRPYEQYF. For the CDR3, the DNA is TGTGCCAGCAGTGGTGCGGGAGCGGTCCGACCATACGAGCAGTACTTC.

The chain links TRBV29-1 to TRBJ1-2; 7 positions match TRBD1. The junction had 5 bases not matched to a gene; V was cut back by 2 bases and J by 8 bases. Germline loops: CDR1 SQVTM, CDR2 ANQGSEA. This CDR3 is 12 amino acids long. The CDR3 DNA reads as TGCAGCGTTGAAAGGACAGGTGGAGGCTACACCTTC. Its protein is CSVERTGGGYTF.

The J gene is TRBJ2-2, the V gene TRBV2; unclear D gene. Germline CDR1 is SNHLY and CDR2 is FYNNEI. The CDR3 spans 13 residues. V lost 8 bases to trimming and J lost 2 bases, with 9 bases between them. The CDR3 nucleotides read TGTGCCAGCTCGAAGGGAAACACCGGGGAGCTGTTTTTT. As protein: CASSKGNTGELFF.

This clone turned up a few times. The rearrangement joins TRBV7-9 to TRBJ2-7, with D uncertain. The V end lost 3 bases, the J end lost 5 bases, and 11 bases lay between the germline ends. Per germline, CDR1 SEHNR and CDR2 FQNEAQ (reference sequence). This CDR3 region has 13 residues. The CDR3 region is CASSFPVGHEQYF. The CDR3 DNA reads TGTGCCAGCAGCTTTCCAGTAGGCCACGAGCAGTACTTC.

The chain carries TRBV7-9 and TRBJ1-4; TRBD1 matches at 9 bases. V dropped 5 bases and J dropped 5; count of bases not matched to a gene: 6. The CDR3 sequence is 15 residues long. Germline values: CDR1 SEHNR, CDR2 FQNEAQ (reference sequence). DNA for the CDR3: TGTGCCAGCAGCACAATAGGGACAGGGAATGAAAAACTGTTTTTT. The encoded protein is CASSTIGTGNEKLFF. The full variable domain, with the rest looked up from reference TRBV7-9 and TRBJ1-4, is DTGVSQNPRHKITKRGQNVTFRCDPISEHNRLYWYRQTLGQGPEFLTYFQNEAQLEKSRLLSDRFSAERPKGSFSTLEIQRTEQGDSAMYLCASSTIGTGNEKLFFGSGTQLSVL.

This sequence joins TRBV5-1 and TRBJ2-3; 9 nucleotides line up with TRBD1. CDR1 is SGHRS, CDR2 YFSETQ, per germline. CDR3 length: 15 residues. The V and J ends lost 0 bases and 1 base, in that order; junction bases with no gene match: 0. This CDR3 reads CASSLGQGGTDTQYF. The CDR3 nucleotides are TGCGCCAGCAGCTTGGGACAGGGGGGCACAGATACGCAGTATTTT. Full variable domain (rest looked up from reference TRBV5-1 and TRBJ2-3): KAGVTQTPRYLIKTRGQQVTLSCSPISGHRSVSWYQQTPGQGLQFLFEYFSETQRNKGNFPGRFSGRQFSNSRSEMNVSTLELGDSALYLCASSLGQGGTDTQYFGPGTRLTVL.

Points on this clone: One end of the junction does not line up with germline, which may come from a read error. V is TRBV7-9 and J is TRBJ2-5; no clear D. Matching the DNA end better, TRBJ2-7 makes the J call doubtful. This CDR3 is built from 11 residues. CDR1 SEHNR and CDR2 FQNEAQ come from the germline V gene (reference sequence). The CDR3: CASSVAAEQYF. The DNA of the CDR3 is TGTGCCAGCAGCGTAGCCGCCGAGCAGTACTTC.

The CDR3 nucleotides are TGTGCCAGCAGTTTACGGGGGGCGGGTGGCTACACCTTC. As protein: CASSLRGAGGYTF. The chain has TRBV28 and TRBJ1-2; weak D call: TRBD1 (6 bases). CDR3 length equals 13 residues. The germline V gene has CDR1 MDHEN and CDR2 SYDVKM. The ends were cut back, 2 bases at V and 7 bases at J, with 11 bases in the middle.

The chain links TRBV27 to TRBJ1-1; 8 nucleotides line up with TRBD1. This CDR3 comprises 14 residues. Germline values: CDR1 MNHEY, CDR2 SMNVEV (reference sequence). V lost 7 bases, J lost 0 bases, and 4 bases stayed unmatched. In nucleotides, the CDR3 is TGTGCCAGCATTCCGACAGGGGTGAACACTGAAGCTTTCTTT. Residues: CASIPTGVNTEAFF.

The V call is TRBV11-2, the J call TRBJ2-6; D is unclear. CDR3 length: 14 residues. Trimming removed 6 bases at V and 4 bases at J, with 10 bases between. CDR1 SGHAT and CDR2 FQNNGV come from the germline V gene. CDR3 amino acids: CASRPMPGANVLTF. The DNA for the CDR3 is TGTGCCAGCAGGCCGATGCCGGGGGCCAACGTCCTGACTTTC.

Comment on this clone: Other DNA sequences in this sample translate to the same CDR3. V usage is TRBV30 and J usage is TRBJ2-2, with 7 bases identical to TRBD1. The CDR3 consists of 14 residues. V dropped 4 bases and J dropped 1; count of bases not matched to a gene: 3. CDR1 and CDR2 (germline): GTSNPN, SVGIG (reference sequence). CDR3 in DNA: TGTGCCTGGAAACGACAGGGGAACACCGGGGAGCTGTTTTTT. This gives the protein CAWKRQGNTGELFF.

This rearrangement joins TRBV10-3 to TRBJ1-2; D is undetermined. Germline-derived CDR1 and CDR2 are ENHRY and SYGVKD. Trimming removed 0 bases at V and 5 bases at J, with 4 bases between. CDR3 length: 12 amino acids. CDR3 sequence reads: CAISESSYGYTF. Written as DNA, the CDR3 is TGTGCCATCAGTGAGTCATCGTATGGCTACACCTTC.

V gene TRBV5-1 combines with J gene TRBJ1-5, with 10 bases aligning to TRBD1. Germline V gives CDR1 SGHRS, CDR2 YFSETQ. The J segment lost 6 bases and the V segment lost 4 bases, leaving 7 bases of the junction unmatched. CDR3 length: 15 amino acids. CDR3 amino acids: CASSGTGDRSQPQHF. In nucleotides, the CDR3 is TGCGCCAGCAGCGGGACAGGGGATCGGAGTCAGCCCCAGCATTTT.

This clone has only one observation. The V and J genes are TRBV5-5 and TRBJ1-4, with no clear D. The germline V gene has CDR1 SGHKS and CDR2 YYEKEE (reference sequence). V was trimmed by 2 bases and J by 14 bases, leaving 19 bases between them. The CDR3 totals 14 residues. Here the CDR3 DNA reads TGTGCCAGCAGCTTAGAATCAGGCGGAAATTGGCTGTTTTTT. This encodes CASSLESGGNWLFF.

The chain is built from TRBV5-1 and TRBJ2-7, with TRBD1 matching 10 bases. Germline CDR1 SGHRS, CDR2 YFSETQ. The V segment lost 0 bases and the J segment 7 bases; nucleotides outside the gene matches: 7. The CDR3 length is 15 residues. The CDR3, as DNA: TGCGCCAGCAGCTTGGCCGGGACAGGGGCGGAAGAGCAGTACTTC. It yields the protein CASSLAGTGAEEQYF.

This clone appeared a single time. The V and J genes are TRBV6-5 and TRBJ2-7; 10 bases match TRBD1. Germline CDR1 reads MNHEY; CDR2 reads SVGAGI. This CDR3 has 15 amino acids. V gave up 5 bases and J gave up 4 bases; unmatched junction bases: 8. The CDR3 loop is CASSKTGTGAYEQYF. CDR3 DNA sequence: TGTGCCAGCAGTAAGACCGGGACAGGGGCTTACGAGCAGTACTTC.

The rearrangement links TRBV5-1 to TRBJ2-2; D might be TRBD1 or TRBD2, each matching 6 bases. Per the germline V gene, CDR1 is SGHRS and CDR2 is YFSETQ. Trimming removed 0 bases from V and 5 bases from J, with 14 bases in between. This CDR3 is 16 amino acids long. CDR3 sequence: CASSLDPGARTGELFF. In DNA form, the CDR3 reads TGCGCCAGCAGCTTGGATCCGGGGGCGCGAACCGGGGAGCTGTTTTTT.

The V gene is TRBV19, the J gene TRBJ1-4, with unresolved D. Trimming took off 2 bases at V and 7 bases at J, with 11 bases between the two ends. CDR1 is LNHDA and CDR2 is SQIVND in the germline V gene (reference sequence). This CDR3 region has 14 residues. Here the CDR3 DNA reads TGTGCCAGTAGTATACCTGGAAGTGGTGAAAAACTGTTTTTT. Protein product: CASSIPGSGEKLFF. The entire variable domain, with the rest obtained from reference TRBV19 and TRBJ1-4, is as follows: DGGITQSPKYLFRKEGQNVTLSCEQNLNHDAMYWYRQDPGQGLRLIYYSQIVNDFQKGDIAEGYSVSREKKESFPLTVTSAQKNPTAFYLCASSIPGSGEKLFFGSGTQLSVL.